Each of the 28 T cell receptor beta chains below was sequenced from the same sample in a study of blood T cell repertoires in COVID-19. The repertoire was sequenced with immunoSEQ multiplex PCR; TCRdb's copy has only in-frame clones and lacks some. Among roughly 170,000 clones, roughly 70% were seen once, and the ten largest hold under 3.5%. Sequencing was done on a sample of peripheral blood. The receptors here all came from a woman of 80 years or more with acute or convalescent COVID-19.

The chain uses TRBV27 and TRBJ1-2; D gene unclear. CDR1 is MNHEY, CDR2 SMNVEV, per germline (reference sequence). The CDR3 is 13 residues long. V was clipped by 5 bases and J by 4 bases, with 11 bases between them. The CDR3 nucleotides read TGTGCCAGCAGTGTCACAGCCTTCTATGGCTACACCTTC. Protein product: CASSVTAFYGYTF.

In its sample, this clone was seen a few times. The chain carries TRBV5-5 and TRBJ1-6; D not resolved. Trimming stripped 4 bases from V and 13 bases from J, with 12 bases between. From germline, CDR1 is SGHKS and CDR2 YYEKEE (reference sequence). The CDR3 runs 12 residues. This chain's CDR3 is CASSTYTEPLHF. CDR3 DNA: TGTGCCAGCAGCACTTACACAGAGCCCCTCCACTTT.

CDR3 nucleotide sequence: TGTGCCAGCAGCTCGGAGTGGACTAATGAAAAACTGTTTTTT. This sequence encodes CASSSEWTNEKLFF. V gene TRBV7-9 combines with J gene TRBJ1-4; the D is unclear. V shed 4 bases and J shed 2 bases, with 8 bases lying between them. The CDR3 spans 14 residues. In germline, CDR1 is SEHNR, CDR2 FQNEAQ (reference sequence).

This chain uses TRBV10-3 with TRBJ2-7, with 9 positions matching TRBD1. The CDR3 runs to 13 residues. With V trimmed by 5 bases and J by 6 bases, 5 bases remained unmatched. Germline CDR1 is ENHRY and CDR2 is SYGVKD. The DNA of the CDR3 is TGTGCCATCAGTCGGGACAGGGTAAGCGAGCAGTACTTC. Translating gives CAISRDRVSEQYF.

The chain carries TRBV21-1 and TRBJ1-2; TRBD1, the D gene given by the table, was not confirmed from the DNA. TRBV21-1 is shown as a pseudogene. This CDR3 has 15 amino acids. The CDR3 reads CASSKEDRGLYGYTF. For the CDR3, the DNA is TGTGCCAGCAGCAAAGAGGACAGGGGGCTCTATGGCTACACCTTC.

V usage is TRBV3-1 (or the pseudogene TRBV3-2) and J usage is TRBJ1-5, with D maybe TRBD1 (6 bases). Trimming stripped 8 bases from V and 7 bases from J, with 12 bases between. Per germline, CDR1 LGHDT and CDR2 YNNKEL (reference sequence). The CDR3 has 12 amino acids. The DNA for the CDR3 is TGTGCCAGCCAGGGGAAAGGCCAGCCCCAGCATTTT. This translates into CASQGKGQPQHF.

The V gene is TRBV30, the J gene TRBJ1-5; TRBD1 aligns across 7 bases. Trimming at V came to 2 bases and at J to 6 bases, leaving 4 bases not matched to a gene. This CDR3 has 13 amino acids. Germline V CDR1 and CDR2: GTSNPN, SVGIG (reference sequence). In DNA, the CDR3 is TGTGCCTGGAGTTCAGGGGGTGGTCAGCCCCAGCATTTT. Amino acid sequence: CAWSSGGGQPQHF.

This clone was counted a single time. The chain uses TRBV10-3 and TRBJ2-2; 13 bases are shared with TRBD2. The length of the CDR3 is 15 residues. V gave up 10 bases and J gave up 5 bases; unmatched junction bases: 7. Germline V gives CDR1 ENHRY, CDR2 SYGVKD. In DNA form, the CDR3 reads TGTGCCACACAACTAGCGGGGGGGAGGACCGGGGAGCTGTTTTTT. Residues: CATQLAGGRTGELFF.

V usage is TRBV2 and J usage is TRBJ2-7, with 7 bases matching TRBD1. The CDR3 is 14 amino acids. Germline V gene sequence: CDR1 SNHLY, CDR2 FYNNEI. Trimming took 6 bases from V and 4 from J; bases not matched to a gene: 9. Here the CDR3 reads CASSPTGPKYEQYF. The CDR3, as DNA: TGTGCCAGCAGCCCGACAGGGCCCAAGTACGAGCAGTACTTC.

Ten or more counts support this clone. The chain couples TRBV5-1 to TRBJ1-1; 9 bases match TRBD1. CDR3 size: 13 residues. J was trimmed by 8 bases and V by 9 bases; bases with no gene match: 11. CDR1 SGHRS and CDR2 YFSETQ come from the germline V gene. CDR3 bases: TGCGCCACCGCCGGGACAGGGTCTGCCGAAGCTTTCTTT. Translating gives CATAGTGSAEAFF.

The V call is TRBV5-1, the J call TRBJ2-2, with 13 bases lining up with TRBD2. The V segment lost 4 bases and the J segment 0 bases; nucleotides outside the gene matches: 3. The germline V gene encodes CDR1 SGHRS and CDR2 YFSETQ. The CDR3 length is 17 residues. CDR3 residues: CASSGGLAGPNTGELFF. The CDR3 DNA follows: TGCGCCAGCAGCGGGGGACTAGCGGGACCGAACACCGGGGAGCTGTTTTTT.

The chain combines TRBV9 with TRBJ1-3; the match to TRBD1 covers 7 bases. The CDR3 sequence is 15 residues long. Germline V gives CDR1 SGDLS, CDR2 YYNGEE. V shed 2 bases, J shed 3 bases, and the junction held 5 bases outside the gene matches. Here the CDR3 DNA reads TGTGCCAGCAGCGTCACAGGGGAAAGTGGAAACACCATATATTTT. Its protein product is CASSVTGESGNTIYF.

The CDR3 is CASSEGGPNQPQHF. Written as DNA, the CDR3 is TGTGCCAGCAGTGAAGGGGGGCCCAATCAGCCCCAGCATTTT. This chain connects TRBV6-1 to TRBJ1-5; tentatively, D is TRBD1 (6 bases). The V end lost 1 base, the J end lost 3 bases, and 7 bases lay between the germline ends. The CDR3 sequence is 14 residues long. Germline V gene data show CDR1 as MNHNS and CDR2 as SASEGT.

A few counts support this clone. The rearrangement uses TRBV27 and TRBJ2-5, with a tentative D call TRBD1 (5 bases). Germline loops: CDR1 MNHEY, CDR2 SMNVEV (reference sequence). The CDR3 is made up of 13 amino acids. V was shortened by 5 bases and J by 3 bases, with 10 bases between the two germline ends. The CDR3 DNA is TGTGCCAGCAGTCAACAGGTGAAAGAGACCCAGTACTTC. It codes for CASSQQVKETQYF.

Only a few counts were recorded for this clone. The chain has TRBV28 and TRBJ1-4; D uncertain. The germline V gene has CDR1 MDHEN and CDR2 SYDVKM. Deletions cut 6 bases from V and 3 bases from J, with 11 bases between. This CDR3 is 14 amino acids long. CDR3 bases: TGTGCCAGCAGATCGGTACTAGCTAATGAAAAACTGTTTTTT. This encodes CASRSVLANEKLFF. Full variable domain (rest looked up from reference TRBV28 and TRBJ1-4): DVKVTQSSRYLVKRTGEKVFLECVQDMDHENMFWYRQDPGLGLRLIYFSYDVKMKEKGDIPEGYSVSREKKERFSLILESASTNQTSMYLCASRSVLANEKLFFGSGTQLSVL.

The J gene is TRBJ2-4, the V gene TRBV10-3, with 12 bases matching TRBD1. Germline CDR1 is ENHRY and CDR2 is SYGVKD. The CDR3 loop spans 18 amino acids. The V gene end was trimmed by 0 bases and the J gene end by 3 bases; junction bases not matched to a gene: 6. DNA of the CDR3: TGTGCCATCAGTGAGTCGGGACAGGGGGCTTACGTCAAAAACATTCAGTACTTC. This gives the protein CAISESGQGAYVKNIQYF.

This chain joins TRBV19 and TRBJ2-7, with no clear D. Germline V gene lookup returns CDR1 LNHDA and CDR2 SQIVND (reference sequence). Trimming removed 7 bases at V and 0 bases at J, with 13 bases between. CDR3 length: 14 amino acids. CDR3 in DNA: TGTGCCAGTACCCAGAGACCGGGCTCCTACGAGCAGTACTTC. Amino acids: CASTQRPGSYEQYF.

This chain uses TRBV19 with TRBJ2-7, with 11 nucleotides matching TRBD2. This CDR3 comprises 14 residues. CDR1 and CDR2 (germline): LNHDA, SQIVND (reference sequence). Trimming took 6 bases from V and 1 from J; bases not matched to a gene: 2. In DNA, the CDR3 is TGTGCCAGTAGGACTAGCGGGGATTCCTACGAGCAGTACTTC. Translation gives CASRTSGDSYEQYF.

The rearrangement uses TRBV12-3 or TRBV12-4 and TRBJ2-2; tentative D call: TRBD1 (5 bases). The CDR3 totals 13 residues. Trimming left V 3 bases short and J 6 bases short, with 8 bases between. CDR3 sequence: CASSLQGPGELFF. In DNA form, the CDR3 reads TGTGCCAGCAGTTTGCAGGGTCCCGGGGAGCTGTTTTTT.

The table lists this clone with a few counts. CDR3 nucleotide sequence: TGTGCCAGCAGTGACTTTGGACAGTTATGGGCTTTCTTT. The encoded protein is CASSDFGQLWAFF. The chain uses TRBV28 and TRBJ1-1; a weak D match, TRBD1 (6 bases). This CDR3 spans 13 amino acids. Trimming took 5 bases from V and 11 from J, leaving 18 bases between them. Germline CDR1 reads MDHEN; CDR2 reads SYDVKM.

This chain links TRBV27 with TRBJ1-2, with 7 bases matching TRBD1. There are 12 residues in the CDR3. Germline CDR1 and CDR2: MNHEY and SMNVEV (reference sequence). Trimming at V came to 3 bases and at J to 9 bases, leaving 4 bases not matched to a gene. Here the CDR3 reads CASSFPGGSYTF. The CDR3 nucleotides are TGTGCCAGCAGTTTTCCAGGGGGGAGCTACACCTTC.

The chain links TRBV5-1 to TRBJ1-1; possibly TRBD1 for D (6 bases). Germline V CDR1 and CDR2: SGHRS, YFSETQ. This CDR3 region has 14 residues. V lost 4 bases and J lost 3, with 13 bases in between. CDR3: CASSVAGGHTEAFF. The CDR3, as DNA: TGCGCCAGCAGCGTCGCCGGGGGGCACACTGAAGCTTTCTTT.

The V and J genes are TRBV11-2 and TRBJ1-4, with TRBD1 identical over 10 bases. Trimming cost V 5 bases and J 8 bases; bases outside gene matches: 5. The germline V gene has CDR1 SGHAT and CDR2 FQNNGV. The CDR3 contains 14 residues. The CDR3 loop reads CASSRQGAAEKLFF. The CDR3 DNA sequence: TGTGCCAGCAGCCGACAGGGGGCCGCGGAAAAACTGTTTTTT.

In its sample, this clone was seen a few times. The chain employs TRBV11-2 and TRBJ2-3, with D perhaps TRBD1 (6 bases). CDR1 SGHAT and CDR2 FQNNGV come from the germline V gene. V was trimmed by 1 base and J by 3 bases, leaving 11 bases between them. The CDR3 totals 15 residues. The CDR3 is CASSLVGAGTDTQYF. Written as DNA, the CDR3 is TGTGCCAGCAGCTTAGTGGGGGCAGGGACAGATACGCAGTATTTT. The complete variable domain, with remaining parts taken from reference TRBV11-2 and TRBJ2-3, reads EAGVAQSPRYKIIEKRQSVAFWCNPISGHATLYWYQQILGQGPKLLIQFQNNGVVDDSQLPKDRFSAERLKGVDSTLKIQPAKLEDSAVYLCASSLVGAGTDTQYFGPGTRLTVL.

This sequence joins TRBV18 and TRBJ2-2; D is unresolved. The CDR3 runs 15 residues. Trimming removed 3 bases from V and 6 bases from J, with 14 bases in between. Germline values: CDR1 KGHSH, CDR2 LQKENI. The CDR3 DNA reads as TGTGCCAGCTCACCCATCCAAGGAGAGGCCGGGGAGCTGTTTTTT. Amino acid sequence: CASSPIQGEAGELFF.

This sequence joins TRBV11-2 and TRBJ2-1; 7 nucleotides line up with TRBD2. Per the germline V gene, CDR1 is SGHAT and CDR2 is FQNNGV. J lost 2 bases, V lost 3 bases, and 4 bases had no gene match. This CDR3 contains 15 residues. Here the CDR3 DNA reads TGTGCCAGCAGCTTCGGGGGGAGCGCCTACAATGAGCAGTTCTTC. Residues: CASSFGGSAYNEQFF. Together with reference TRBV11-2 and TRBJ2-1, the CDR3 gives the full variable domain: EAGVAQSPRYKIIEKRQSVAFWCNPISGHATLYWYQQILGQGPKLLIQFQNNGVVDDSQLPKDRFSAERLKGVDSTLKIQPAKLEDSAVYLCASSFGGSAYNEQFFGPGTRLTVL.

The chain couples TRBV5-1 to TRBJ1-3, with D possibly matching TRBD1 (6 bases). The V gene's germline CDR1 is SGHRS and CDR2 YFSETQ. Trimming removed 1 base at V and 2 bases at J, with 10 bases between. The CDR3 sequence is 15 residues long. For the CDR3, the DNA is TGCGCCAGCAGCTTGACTACAGGGACTGGAAACACCATATATTTT. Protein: CASSLTTGTGNTIYF.

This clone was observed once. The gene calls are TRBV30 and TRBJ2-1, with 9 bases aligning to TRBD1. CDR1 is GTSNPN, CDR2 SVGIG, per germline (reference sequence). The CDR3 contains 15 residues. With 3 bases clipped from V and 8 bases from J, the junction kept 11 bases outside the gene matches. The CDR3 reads CAWSPTGGRGDEQFF. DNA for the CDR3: TGTGCCTGGAGCCCCACAGGGGGCAGGGGCGATGAGCAGTTCTTC.